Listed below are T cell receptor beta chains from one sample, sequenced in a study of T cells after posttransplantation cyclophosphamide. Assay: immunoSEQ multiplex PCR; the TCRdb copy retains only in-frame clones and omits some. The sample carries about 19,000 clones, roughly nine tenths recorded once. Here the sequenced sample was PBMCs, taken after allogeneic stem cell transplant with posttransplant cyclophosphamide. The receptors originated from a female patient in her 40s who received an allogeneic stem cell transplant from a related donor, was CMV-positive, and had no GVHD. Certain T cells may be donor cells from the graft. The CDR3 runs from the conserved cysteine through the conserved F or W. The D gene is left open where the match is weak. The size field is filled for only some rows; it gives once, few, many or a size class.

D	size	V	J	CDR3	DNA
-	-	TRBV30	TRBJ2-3	CAWSTPPWPTTDTQYF	TGTGCCTGGAGTACCCCTCCCTGGCCCACCACAGATACGCAGTATTTT
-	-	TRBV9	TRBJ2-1	CASSVGPVALSSYNEQFF	TGTGCCAGCAGCGTAGGCCCAGTAGCCCTGAGCTCCTACAATGAGCAGTTCTTC
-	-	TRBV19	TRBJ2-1	CASSMKPPASPHPYNEQFF	TGTGCCAGTAGTATGAAGCCCCCAGCGTCCCCACACCCCTACAATGAGCAGTTCTTC
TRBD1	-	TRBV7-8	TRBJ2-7	CASSFIGTGDTYEQYF	TGTGCCAGCAGCTTTATAGGGACAGGGGACACCTACGAGCAGTACTTC
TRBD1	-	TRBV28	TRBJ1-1	CASSAGGTEAFF	TGTGCCAGCAGCGCAGGGGGCACTGAAGCTTTCTTT
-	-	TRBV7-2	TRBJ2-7	CASSLLGPKGEQYF	TGTGCCAGCAGCTTACTGGGGCCTAAGGGCGAGCAGTACTTC
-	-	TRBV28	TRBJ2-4	CASSRSRGVGNIQYF	TGTGCCAGCAGTCGCTCCAGGGGTGTGGGAAACATTCAGTACTTC
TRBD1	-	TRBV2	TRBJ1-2	CASRGDRGGYGYTF	TGTGCCAGCAGGGGGGACAGGGGAGGCTATGGCTACACCTTC
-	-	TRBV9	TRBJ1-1	CASSPSRISNTEAFF	TGTGCCAGCAGCCCTAGTCGGATATCGAACACTGAAGCTTTCTTT
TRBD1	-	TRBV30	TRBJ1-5	CAWSVEDRQPQHF	TGTGCCTGGAGTGTGGAGGACAGGCAGCCCCAGCATTTT
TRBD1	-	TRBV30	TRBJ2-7	CAWRPSGQGRFEQYF	TGTGCCTGGAGACCTTCGGGACAGGGGAGATTCGAGCAGTACTTC
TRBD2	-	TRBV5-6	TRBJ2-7	CASSFTTSGLSYEQYF	TGTGCCAGCAGCTTCACGACTAGCGGGCTCTCCTACGAGCAGTACTTC
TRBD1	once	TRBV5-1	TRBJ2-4	CASSLGTGDDIQYF	TGCGCCAGCAGCTTGGGGACAGGGGATGACATTCAGTACTTC
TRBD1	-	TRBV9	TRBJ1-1	CASSVGLIGGVNTEAFF	TGTGCCAGCAGCGTAGGTTTGATAGGGGGCGTGAACACTGAAGCTTTCTTT
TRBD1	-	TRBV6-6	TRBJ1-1	CASSYRDRDTEAFF	TGTGCCAGCAGTTACCGGGACAGGGACACTGAAGCTTTCTTT
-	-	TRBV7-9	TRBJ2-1	CASSLVPVNEQFF	TGTGCCAGCAGCTTAGTCCCGGTCAATGAGCAGTTCTTC
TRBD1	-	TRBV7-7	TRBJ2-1	CASSFAPGQGADEQFF	TGTGCTAGCAGCTTCGCCCCGGGACAGGGGGCTGACGAGCAGTTCTTC
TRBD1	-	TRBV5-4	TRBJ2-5	CASSLQGAQNQETQYF	TGTGCCAGCAGCTTACAGGGGGCCCAAAACCAAGAGACCCAGTACTTC
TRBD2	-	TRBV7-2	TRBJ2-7	CASSPLTSGSYEQYF	TGTGCCAGCAGCCCTCTAACTAGCGGTTCCTACGAGCAGTACTTC
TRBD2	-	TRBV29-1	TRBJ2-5	CSVATSGIGETQYF	TGCAGCGTTGCGACTAGCGGGATCGGAGAGACCCAGTACTTC
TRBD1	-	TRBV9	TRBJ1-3	CASSVFDRASSGNTIYF	TGTGCCAGCAGCGTGTTCGACAGGGCAAGCTCTGGAAACACCATATATTTT
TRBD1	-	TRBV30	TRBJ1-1	CAWSTGVNTEAFF	TGTGCCTGGAGCACAGGGGTGAACACTGAAGCTTTCTTT
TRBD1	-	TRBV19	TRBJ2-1	CASSPTGEAYNEQFF	TGTGCCAGTAGCCCGACAGGGGAGGCCTACAATGAGCAGTTCTTC
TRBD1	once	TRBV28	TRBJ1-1	CASSTGGLRWEAFF	TGTGCCAGCAGTACAGGGGGTCTACGTTGGGAAGCTTTCTTT
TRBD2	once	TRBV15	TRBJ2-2	CATSRAWTSGTGELFF	TGTGCCACCAGCAGAGCGTGGACTAGCGGCACCGGGGAGCTGTTTTTT
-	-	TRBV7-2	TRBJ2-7	CASSLAGGAHEQYF	TGTGCCAGCAGCTTAGCGGGGGGGGCCCACGAGCAGTACTTC
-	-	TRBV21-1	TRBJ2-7	CASTETSGTSYEQYF	TGTGCCAGCACCGAGACTAGCGGAACATCCTACGAGCAGTACTTC
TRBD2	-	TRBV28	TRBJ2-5	CASSSGTSAQETQYF	TGTGCCAGCAGTTCAGGGACTAGCGCCCAAGAGACCCAGTACTTC
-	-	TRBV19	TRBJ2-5	CASSLRNLQGGGETQYF	TGTGCCAGTAGTCTCCGGAACCTACAGGGGGGGGGAGAGACCCAGTACTTC
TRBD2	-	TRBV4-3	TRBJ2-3	CASSPSSGRTTDTQYF	TGCGCCAGCAGCCCTTCTAGCGGGAGGACCACAGATACGCAGTATTTT
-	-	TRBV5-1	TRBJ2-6	CASQVLSSSGANVLTF	TGCGCCAGCCAGGTCTTATCGAGCTCTGGGGCCAACGTCCTGACTTTC
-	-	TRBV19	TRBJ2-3	CASSLTGSGFTDTQYF	TGTGCCAGTAGTCTCACGGGTTCCGGCTTCACAGATACGCAGTATTTT
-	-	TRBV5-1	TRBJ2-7	CASSLSPSSYEQYF	TGCGCCAGCAGCTTGAGTCCCAGCTCCTACGAGCAGTACTTC
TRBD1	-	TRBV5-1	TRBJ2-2	CASSPTRTGGRLFF	TGCGCCAGCAGCCCAACTCGGACAGGGGGTAGGCTGTTTTTT
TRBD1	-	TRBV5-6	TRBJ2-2	CASSQIQRQGAPNTGELFF	TGTGCCAGCTCCCAAATTCAGAGACAGGGGGCACCTAACACCGGGGAGCTGTTTTTT
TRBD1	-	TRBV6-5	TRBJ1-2	CASSYSPTGGNGYTF	TGTGCCAGCAGTTACTCGCCGACAGGGGGCAATGGCTACACCTTC
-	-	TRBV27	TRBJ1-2	CASSLGRGSRYTF	TGTGCCAGCAGTTTAGGACGAGGGTCTCGCTACACCTTC
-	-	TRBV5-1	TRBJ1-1	CASSLARGNTEAFF	TGCGCCAGCAGCTTGGCCAGGGGGAACACTGAAGCTTTCTTT
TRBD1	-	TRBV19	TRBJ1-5	CASSIPGQGARQPQHF	TGTGCCAGTAGTATCCCGGGCCAGGGGGCACGGCAGCCCCAGCATTTT
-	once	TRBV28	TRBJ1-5	CASSKGYRARQPQHF	TGTGCCAGCAGTAAGGGGTACAGGGCTCGTCAGCCCCAGCATTTT
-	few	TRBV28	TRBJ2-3	CASSFLSGTDTQYF	TGTGCCAGCAGTTTCCTTTCGGGCACAGATACGCAGTATTTT
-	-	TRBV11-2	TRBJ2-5	CASSFGPDRQETQYF	TGTGCCAGCAGCTTTGGGCCCGACAGACAAGAGACCCAGTACTTC
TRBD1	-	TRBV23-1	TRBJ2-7	CASSQSNHRDRGQLIYEQYF	TGCGCCAGCAGTCAATCGAACCACCGGGACAGGGGCCAACTTATCTACGAGCAGTACTTC
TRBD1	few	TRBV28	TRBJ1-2	CASTKPGQGLYGYTF	TGTGCCAGCACCAAACCGGGACAGGGCCTCTATGGCTACACCTTC
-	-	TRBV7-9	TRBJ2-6	CASSLVEPGANVLTF	TGTGCCAGCAGCTTAGTAGAGCCCGGGGCCAACGTCCTGACTTTC
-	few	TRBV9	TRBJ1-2	CASSDNEDSGYGYTF	TGTGCCAGCAGCGACAACGAAGACAGTGGCTATGGCTACACCTTC
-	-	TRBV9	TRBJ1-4	CASSVGGAGEKLFF	TGTGCCAGCAGCGTAGGTGGGGCCGGTGAAAAACTGTTTTTT
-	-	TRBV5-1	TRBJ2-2	CASSLSGTGELFF	TGCGCCAGCAGCTTGTCGGGCACCGGGGAGCTGTTTTTT
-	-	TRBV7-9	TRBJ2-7	CASSWGGGSSYEQYF	TGTGCCAGCAGCTGGGGAGGGGGAAGCTCCTACGAGCAGTACTTC
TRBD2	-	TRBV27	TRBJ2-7	CASSLRSSGSYEQYF	TGTGCCAGCAGTTTAAGGTCTAGCGGATCCTACGAGCAGTACTTC
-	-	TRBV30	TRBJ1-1	CAWTFHGTEAFF	TGTGCCTGGACCTTTCACGGGACTGAAGCTTTCTTT
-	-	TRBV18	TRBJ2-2	CASSPPSAGELFF	TGTGCCAGCTCACCCCCCTCTGCGGGGGAGCTGTTTTTT
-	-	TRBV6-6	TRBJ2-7	CASTNVGPQDEQYF	TGTGCCAGCACGAACGTGGGGCCCCAGGACGAGCAGTACTTC
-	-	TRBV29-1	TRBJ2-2	CSVDRGLNTGELFF	TGCAGCGTTGACAGGGGCCTGAACACCGGGGAGCTGTTTTTT
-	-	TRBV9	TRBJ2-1	CASSVGRGAYNEQFF	TGTGCCAGCAGCGTAGGACGGGGGGCATACAATGAGCAGTTCTTC
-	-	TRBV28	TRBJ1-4	CASSFGGVGEKLFF	TGTGCCAGCAGTTTTGGAGGGGTGGGTGAAAAACTGTTTTTT
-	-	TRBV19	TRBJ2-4	CASRDFKNIQYF	TGTGCCAGCCGGGACTTTAAAAACATTCAGTACTTC